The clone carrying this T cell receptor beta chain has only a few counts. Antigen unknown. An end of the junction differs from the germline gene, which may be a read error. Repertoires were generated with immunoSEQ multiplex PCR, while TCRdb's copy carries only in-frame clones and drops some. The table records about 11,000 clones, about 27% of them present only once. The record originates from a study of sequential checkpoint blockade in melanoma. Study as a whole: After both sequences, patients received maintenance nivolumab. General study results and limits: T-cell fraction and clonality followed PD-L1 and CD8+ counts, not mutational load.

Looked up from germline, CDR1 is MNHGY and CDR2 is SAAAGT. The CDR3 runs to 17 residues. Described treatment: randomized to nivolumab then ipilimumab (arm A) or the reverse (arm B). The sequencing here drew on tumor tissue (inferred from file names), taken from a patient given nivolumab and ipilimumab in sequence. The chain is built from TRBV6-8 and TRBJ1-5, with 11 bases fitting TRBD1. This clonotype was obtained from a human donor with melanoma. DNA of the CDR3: TGTGCCAGCAGTGACTCGAAGGACAGGGGGCCTGTGGAGCCCCAGCATTTT. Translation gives CASSDSKDRGPVEPQHF.